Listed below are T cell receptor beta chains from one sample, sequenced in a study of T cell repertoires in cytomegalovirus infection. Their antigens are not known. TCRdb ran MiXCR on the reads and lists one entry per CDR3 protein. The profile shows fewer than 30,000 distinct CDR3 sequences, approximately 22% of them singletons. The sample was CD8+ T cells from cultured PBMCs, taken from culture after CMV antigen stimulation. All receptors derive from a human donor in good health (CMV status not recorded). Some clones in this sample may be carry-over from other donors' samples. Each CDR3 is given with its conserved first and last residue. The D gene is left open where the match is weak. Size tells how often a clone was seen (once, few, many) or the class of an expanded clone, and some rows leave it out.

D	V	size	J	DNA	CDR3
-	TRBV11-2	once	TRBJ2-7	TGTGCCAGCAGCTTAGGTTGGTCATACGGGCAGTACTTC	CASSLGWSYGQYF
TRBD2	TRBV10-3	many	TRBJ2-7	TGTGCCATTCAGACTAGCGGGGTTGACGAGCAGTACTTC	CAIQTSGVDEQYF
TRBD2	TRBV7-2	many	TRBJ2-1	TGTGCCAGCAGCTTAGCACTAGCGGGGGCCGGGGCCTACAATGAGCAGTTCTTC	CASSLALAGAGAYNEQFF
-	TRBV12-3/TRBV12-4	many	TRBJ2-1	TGTGCCAGCAGGGGCGATGAGCAGTTCTTC	CASRGDEQFF
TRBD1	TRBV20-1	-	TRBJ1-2	TGCAGTGCTAGAGAGGCACAGGGGAACTATGGCTACACCTTC	CSAREAQGNYGYTF
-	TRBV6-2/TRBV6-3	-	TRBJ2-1	TGTGCCAGCAGTTACACGGCACACCTTAACAATGAGCAGTTCTTC	CASSYTAHLNNEQFF
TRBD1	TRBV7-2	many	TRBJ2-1	TGTGCCAGCAGCTTTGGGACAGGGATTTCGGGTGAGCAGTTCTTC	CASSFGTGISGEQFF
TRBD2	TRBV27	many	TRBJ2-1	TGTGCCAGCAGTTCTAGTCGGGGGGGCCTGAATGAGCAGTTCTTC	CASSSSRGGLNEQFF
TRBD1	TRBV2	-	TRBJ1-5	TGTGCCAGCTGGACAGGGGGCAATCAGCCCCAGCATTTT	CASWTGGNQPQHF
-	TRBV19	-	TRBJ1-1	TGTGCCAGTAGTACCAGTTACCGACCGAACACTGAAGCTTTCTTT	CASSTSYRPNTEAFF
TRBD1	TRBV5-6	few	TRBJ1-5	TGTGCCAGCAGCTTGGGACAGGGCGATCAGCCCCAGCATTTT	CASSLGQGDQPQHF
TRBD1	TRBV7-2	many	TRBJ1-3	TGTGCCAGCAGCTTGACAGGGGTGGCGTCTGGAAACACCATATATTTT	CASSLTGVASGNTIYF
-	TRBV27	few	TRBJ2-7	TGTGCCAGCAGTCCCGACCCTGAACGGGGGAACCACGAGCAGTACTTC	CASSPDPERGNHEQYF
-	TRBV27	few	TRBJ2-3	TGTGCCAGCACCCGGGCTGGGGGCAGAGTAACAGATACGCAGTATTTT	CASTRAGGRVTDTQYF
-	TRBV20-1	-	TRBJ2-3	TGCAGTGCTAGAGGTCCTGAAGACCGGACAGATACGCAGTATTTT	CSARGPEDRTDTQYF
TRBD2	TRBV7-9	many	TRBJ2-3	TGTGCCAGCAGCCACCGCCTGACTAGCGGGGGTTACGGCACAGATACGCAGTATTTT	CASSHRLTSGGYGTDTQYF
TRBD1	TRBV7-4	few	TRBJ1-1	TGTGCCAGCAGCCCGGACAGGGCAACTGAAGCTTTCTTT	CASSPDRATEAFF
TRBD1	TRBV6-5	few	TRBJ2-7	TGTGCCAGCAGTTCTCCGGACAGGGTCCACGAGCAGTACTTC	CASSSPDRVHEQYF
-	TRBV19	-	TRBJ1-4	TGTGCCAGTAGTATATCCAGGGCTAATGAAAAACTGTTTTTT	CASSISRANEKLFF
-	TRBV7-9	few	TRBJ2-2	TGTGCCAGCAGCTTACATCTGGGCACCGGGGAGCTGTTTTTT	CASSLHLGTGELFF
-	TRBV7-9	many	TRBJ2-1	TGTGCCAGCAGCTTAGTTCAGGGCTCCTACAATGAGCAGTTCTTC	CASSLVQGSYNEQFF
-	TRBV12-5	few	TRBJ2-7	TGTGCTAGTGGTTTGGGGCAGGGGGGCGGCGAGCAGTACTTC	CASGLGQGGGEQYF
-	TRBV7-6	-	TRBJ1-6	TGTGCCAGCAGCTTAGTGGTGGTCACTGGTTCACCCCTCCACTTT	CASSLVVVTGSPLHF
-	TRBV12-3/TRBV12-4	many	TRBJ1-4	TGTGCCAGCAGGTCAAGACGAAGAGACAATGAAAAACTGTTTTTT	CASRSRRRDNEKLFF
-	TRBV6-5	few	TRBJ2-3	TGTGCCAGCAGTTACTCGATGGCTGGTCTGACAGATACGCAGTATTTT	CASSYSMAGLTDTQYF
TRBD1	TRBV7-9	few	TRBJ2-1	TGTGCCAGCAGCTTCTCCAGGGACAGCTCCTACAATGAGCAGTTCTTC	CASSFSRDSSYNEQFF
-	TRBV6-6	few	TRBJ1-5	TGTGCCAGCAGTTACAGGGCAGATCAGCCCCAGCATTTT	CASSYRADQPQHF
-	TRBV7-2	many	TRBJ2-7	TGTGCCAGCAGCCCCCGGGACGGTGCCGTTAGGGAGCAGTACTTC	CASSPRDGAVREQYF
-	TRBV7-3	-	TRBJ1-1	TGTGCCAGCAGCCCCCACACGGTTCAGGCCCTAGGTTCAACTGAAGCTTTCTTT	CASSPHTVQALGSTEAFF
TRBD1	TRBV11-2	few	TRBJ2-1	TGTGCCAGCAAGAGGCCCGGACAGGGGGACAATGAGCAGTTCTTC	CASKRPGQGDNEQFF
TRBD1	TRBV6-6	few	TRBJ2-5	TGTGCCAGCCGGGACAGGGAGGAAGAGACCCAGTACTTC	CASRDREEETQYF
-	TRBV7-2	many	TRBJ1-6	TGTGCCAGCAGCTTAGAGTCAGGGCAAGGGAGTTCACCCCTCCACTTT	CASSLESGQGSSPLHF
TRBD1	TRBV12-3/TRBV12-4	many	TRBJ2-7	TGTGCCAGCAGCCTCGACAGGGACCTTTCCTACGAGCAGTACTTC	CASSLDRDLSYEQYF
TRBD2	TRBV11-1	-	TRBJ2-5	TGTGCCAGCAGCTTAGCACCGGGGCCTAGCGGGGTGATGAACCAAGAGACCCAGTACTTC	CASSLAPGPSGVMNQETQYF
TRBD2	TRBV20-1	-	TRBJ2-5	TGCAGTGCCCGGGGGACTAGCGGGGGGTTAGAGACCCAGTACTTC	CSARGTSGGLETQYF
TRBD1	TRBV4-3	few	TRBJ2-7	TGCGCCAGCAGCCAGGTTACAGGGGACTACGAGCAGTACTTC	CASSQVTGDYEQYF
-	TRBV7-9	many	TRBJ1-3	TGTGCCAGCAGCCATCAAGCGACGGATGGAAACACCATATATTTT	CASSHQATDGNTIYF
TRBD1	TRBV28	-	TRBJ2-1	TGTGCCAGCAGCCCGACAGGGGACTTCAACAATGAGCAGTTCTTC	CASSPTGDFNNEQFF
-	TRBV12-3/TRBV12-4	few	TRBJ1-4	TGTGCCAGCAGTTACCGGGACCGGGGTGAAAAACTGTTTTTT	CASSYRDRGEKLFF
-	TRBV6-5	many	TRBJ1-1	TGTGCCAGCAGTTACTCGATTACAGGGAACACTGAAGCTTTCTTT	CASSYSITGNTEAFF
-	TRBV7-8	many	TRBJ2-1	TGTGCCAGCAGCTTAGCCCCTCCACCGAATGAGCAGTTCTTC	CASSLAPPPNEQFF
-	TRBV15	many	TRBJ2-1	TGTGCCACCAGCTTAGTGGGTGGAAACAATGAGCAGTTCTTC	CATSLVGGNNEQFF
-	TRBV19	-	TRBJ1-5	TGTGCCAGTAGCAGATATACAGGGTTTCGGGGTTATAGCAATCAGCCCCAGCATTTT	CASSRYTGFRGYSNQPQHF
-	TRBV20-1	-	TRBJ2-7	TGCAGTGCGTCGATGGGCATGGGCTACGAGCAGTACTTC	CSASMGMGYEQYF
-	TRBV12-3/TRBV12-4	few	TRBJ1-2	TGTGCCAGTCCCGGGACACGATCCTTTAACTATGGCTACACCTTC	CASPGTRSFNYGYTF
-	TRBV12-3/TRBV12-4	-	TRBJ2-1	TGTGCCAGCAGTTTAGGACATCTGGGGATCGTCTCCTACAATGAGCAGTTCTTC	CASSLGHLGIVSYNEQFF
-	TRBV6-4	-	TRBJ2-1	TGTGCCAGCAGTGACTCGATAGAAGGGGAGCAGTTCTTC	CASSDSIEGEQFF
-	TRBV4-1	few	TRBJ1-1	TGCGCCAGCAGCCAAGGGGGCTCGATCACTGAAGCTTTCTTT	CASSQGGSITEAFF
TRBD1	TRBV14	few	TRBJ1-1	TGTGCCAGCAGCCAAGCGGGAAGGGGGCGGGGCACTGAAGCTTTCTTT	CASSQAGRGRGTEAFF
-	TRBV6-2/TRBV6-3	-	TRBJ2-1	TGTGCCAGCAGTTCCCGTTCTTGGGCAGGACCAAATGAGCAGTTCTTC	CASSSRSWAGPNEQFF
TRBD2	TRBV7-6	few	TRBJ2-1	TGTGCCAGCAGCACTAGCGGGGGGGCCATAAATGAGCAGTTCTTC	CASSTSGGAINEQFF
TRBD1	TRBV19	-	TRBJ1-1	TGTGCCAGTGGGGACAGGGTTCCCGGGTATGTAACTGAAGCTTTCTTT	CASGDRVPGYVTEAFF
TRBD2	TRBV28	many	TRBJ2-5	TGTGCCAGCAGTTTCTACAGGGGACTAGCGGGAAAAGAGACCCAGTACTTC	CASSFYRGLAGKETQYF
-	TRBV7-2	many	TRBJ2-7	TGTGCCAGCAGCTTACAGGGGTCTCGGGGAGGCGAGCAGTACTTC	CASSLQGSRGGEQYF
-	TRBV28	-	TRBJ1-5	TGTGCCACAGAAAAACCCGCGCAGCCCCAGCATTTT	CATEKPAQPQHF
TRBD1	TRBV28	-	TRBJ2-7	TGTGCCAGCAGTTTACGTTCCGGGACAGGGGGCTACGAGCAGTACTTC	CASSLRSGTGGYEQYF
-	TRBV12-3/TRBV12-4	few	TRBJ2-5	TGTGCCAGCAGTTGGAGAACGGATGAATTGGGGCACCCTAAAGGGACCCAGTACTTC	CASSWRTDELGHPKGTQYF
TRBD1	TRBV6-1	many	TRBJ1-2	TGTGCCAGCAGTATGACAGGGGGCCTTGGTGGCTACACCTTC	CASSMTGGLGGYTF
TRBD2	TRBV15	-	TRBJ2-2	TGTGCCACCAGCTTCGTCGGGGGGGTCACCGGGGAGCTGTTTTTT	CATSFVGGVTGELFF
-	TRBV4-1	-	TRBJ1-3	TGCGCCAGCAGCCAAGTAGGAGTCCAGTACTCTGGAAACACCATATATTTT	CASSQVGVQYSGNTIYF